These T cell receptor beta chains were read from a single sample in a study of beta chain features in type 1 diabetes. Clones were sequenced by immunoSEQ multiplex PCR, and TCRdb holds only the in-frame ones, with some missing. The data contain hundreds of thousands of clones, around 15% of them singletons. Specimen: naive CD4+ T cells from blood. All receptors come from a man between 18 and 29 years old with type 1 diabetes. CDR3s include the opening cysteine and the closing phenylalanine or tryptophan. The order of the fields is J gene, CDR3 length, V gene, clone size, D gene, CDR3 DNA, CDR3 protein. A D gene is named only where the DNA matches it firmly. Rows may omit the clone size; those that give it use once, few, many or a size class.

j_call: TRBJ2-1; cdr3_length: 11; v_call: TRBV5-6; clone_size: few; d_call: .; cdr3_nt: TGTGCCAGCAGCTTGGTTCTAGAGCAGTTCTTC; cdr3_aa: CASSLVLEQFF
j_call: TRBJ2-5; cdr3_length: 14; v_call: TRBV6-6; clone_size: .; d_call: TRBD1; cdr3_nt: TGTGCCAGCAGTTACTCGACAGGGATGGAGACCCAGTACTTC; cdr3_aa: CASSYSTGMETQYF
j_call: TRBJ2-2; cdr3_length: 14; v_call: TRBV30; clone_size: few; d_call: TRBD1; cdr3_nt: TGTGCCTGGAGATGGGACAGCAACACCGGGGAGCTGTTTTTT; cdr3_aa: CAWRWDSNTGELFF
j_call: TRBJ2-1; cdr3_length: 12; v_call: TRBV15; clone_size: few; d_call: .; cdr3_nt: TGTGCCACCAGCAGAGCGAGGAATGAGCAGTTCTTC; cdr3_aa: CATSRARNEQFF
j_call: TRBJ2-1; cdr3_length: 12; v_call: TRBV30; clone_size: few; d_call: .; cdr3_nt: TGTGCCTGGAGTAGAGACCACAATGAGCAGTTCTTC; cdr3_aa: CAWSRDHNEQFF
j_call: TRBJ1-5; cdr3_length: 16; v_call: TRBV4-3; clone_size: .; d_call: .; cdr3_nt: TGCGCCAGCAGCCAAGTTATAGAGGTTACCAGGGGGCCCCAGCATTTT; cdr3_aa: CASSQVIEVTRGPQHF
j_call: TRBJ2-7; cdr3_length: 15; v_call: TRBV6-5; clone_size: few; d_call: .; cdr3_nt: TGTGCCAGCCGCGACGGAACGGGACGATTCAACGAGCAGTACTTC; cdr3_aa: CASRDGTGRFNEQYF
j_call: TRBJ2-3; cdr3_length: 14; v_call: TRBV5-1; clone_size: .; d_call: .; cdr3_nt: TGCGCCAGCAGCTTCCCCCTCGACACAGATACGCAGTATTTT; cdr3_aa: CASSFPLDTDTQYF
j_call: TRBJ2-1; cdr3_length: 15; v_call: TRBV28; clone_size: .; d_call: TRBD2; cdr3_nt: TGTGCCAGCACTTTCACTAGCGGGGTTTACAATGAGCAGTTCTTC; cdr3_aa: CASTFTSGVYNEQFF
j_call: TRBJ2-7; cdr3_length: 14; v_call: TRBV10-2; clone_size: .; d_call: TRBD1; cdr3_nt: TGCGCCAGCACCCGGACAGGGGGGTCCTACGAGCAGTACTTC; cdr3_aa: CASTRTGGSYEQYF
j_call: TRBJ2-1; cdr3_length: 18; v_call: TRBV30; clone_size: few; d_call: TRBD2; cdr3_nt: TGTGCCTGGAGCGGGCAGGGACTAGCGGGTTACTCCTACAATGAGCAGTTCTTC; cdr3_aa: CAWSGQGLAGYSYNEQFF
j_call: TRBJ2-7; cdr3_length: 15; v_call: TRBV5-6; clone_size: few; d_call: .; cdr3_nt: TGTGCCAGCACCTCCTCGGGCGGGAAGGGATACGAGCAGTACTTC; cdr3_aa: CASTSSGGKGYEQYF
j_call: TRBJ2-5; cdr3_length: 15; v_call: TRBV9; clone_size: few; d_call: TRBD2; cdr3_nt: TGTGCCAGCAGCGAATCCGCGGGGGGTGTTAAGACCCAGTACTTC; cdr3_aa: CASSESAGGVKTQYF
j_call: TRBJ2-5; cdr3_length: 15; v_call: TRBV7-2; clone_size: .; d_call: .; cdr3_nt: TGTGCCAGCAGCGTGCAGACACTTCACCAAGAGACCCAGTACTTC; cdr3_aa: CASSVQTLHQETQYF
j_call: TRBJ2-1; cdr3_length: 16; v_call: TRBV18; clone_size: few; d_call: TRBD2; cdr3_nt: TGTGCCAGCTCACCACCTGGGACTAGGACATACAATGAGCAGTTCTTC; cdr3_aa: CASSPPGTRTYNEQFF
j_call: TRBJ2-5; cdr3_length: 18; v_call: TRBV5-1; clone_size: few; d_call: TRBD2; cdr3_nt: TGCGCCAGCAGCTGGTCCGGGACTAGCGGGAGGGCCGGGGAGACCCAGTACTTC; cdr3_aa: CASSWSGTSGRAGETQYF
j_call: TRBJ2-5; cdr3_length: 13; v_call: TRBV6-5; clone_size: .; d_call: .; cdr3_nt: TGTGCCAGCAGTAATCTGTTCCAAGAGACCCAGTACTTC; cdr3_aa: CASSNLFQETQYF
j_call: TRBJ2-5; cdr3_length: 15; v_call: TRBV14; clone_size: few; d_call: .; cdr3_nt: TGTGCCAGCAGCCAGAGCCAGGGGGGCCGAGAGACCCAGTACTTC; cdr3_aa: CASSQSQGGRETQYF
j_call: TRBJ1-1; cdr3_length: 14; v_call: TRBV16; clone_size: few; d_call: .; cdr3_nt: TGTGCCAGCAGCCAATCCCACGAGACAGACAAAGCTTTCTTT; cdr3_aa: CASSQSHETDKAFF
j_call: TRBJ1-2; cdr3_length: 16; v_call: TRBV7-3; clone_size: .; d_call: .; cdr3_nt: TGTGCCAGCAGCTTAATAGCGGCAGGAGCTAACTATGGCTACACCTTC; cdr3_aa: CASSLIAAGANYGYTF
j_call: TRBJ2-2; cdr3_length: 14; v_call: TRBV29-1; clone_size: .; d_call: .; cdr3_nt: TGCAGCGTTGGTAACAGGGAGAACACCGGGGAGCTGTTTTTT; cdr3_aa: CSVGNRENTGELFF
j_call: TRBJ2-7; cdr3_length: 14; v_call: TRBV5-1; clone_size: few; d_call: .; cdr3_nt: TGCGCCAGCAGCTTCCGGGGCCAAGGCTACGAGCAGTACTTC; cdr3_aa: CASSFRGQGYEQYF
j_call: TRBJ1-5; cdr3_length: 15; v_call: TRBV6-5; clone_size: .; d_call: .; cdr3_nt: TGTGCCAGCAGTTACACATGGCGGAGCAATCAGCCCCAGCATTTT; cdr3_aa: CASSYTWRSNQPQHF
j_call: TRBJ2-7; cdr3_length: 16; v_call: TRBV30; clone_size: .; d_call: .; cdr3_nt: TGTGCCTGGACCCCTCCTACCCGGGCTTCGATGGGGGAGCAGTACTTC; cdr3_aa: CAWTPPTRASMGEQYF
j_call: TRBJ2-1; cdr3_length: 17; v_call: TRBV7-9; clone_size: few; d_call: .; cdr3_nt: TGTGCCAGCAGCAGACAGGGGGCGGCTAGCGGGACCAATGAGCAGTTCTTC; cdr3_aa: CASSRQGAASGTNEQFF
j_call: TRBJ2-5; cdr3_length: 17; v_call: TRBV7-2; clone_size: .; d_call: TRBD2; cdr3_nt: TGTGCCAGCAGCTTAGTAGGACTAGCGGGGAGAAAAGAGACCCAGTACTTC; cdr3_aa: CASSLVGLAGRKETQYF
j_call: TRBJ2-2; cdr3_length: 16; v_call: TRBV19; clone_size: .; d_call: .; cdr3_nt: TGTGCCAGTAGTAGTAGCCGAACAGGGTCCACCGGGGAGCTGTTTTTT; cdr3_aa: CASSSSRTGSTGELFF
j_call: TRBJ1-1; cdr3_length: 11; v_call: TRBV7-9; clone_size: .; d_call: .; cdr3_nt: TGTGCCAGCAGCTTGGAGCTTGAAGCTTTCTTT; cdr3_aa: CASSLELEAFF
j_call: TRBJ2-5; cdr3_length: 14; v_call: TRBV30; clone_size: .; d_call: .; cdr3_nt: TGTGCCTGGAGACGAAGCGGGTATTCAGAGACCCAGTACTTC; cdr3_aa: CAWRRSGYSETQYF
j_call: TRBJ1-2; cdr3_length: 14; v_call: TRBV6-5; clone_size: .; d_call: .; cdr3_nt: TGTGCCAGCAGCCACTCCCGGGGTGCATGGGGCTACACCTTC; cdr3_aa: CASSHSRGAWGYTF
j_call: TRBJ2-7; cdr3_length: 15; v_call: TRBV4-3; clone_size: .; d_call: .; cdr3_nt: TGCGCCAGCAGCCAAGAGGGGGCGGTTCGCTACGAGCAGTACTTC; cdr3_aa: CASSQEGAVRYEQYF
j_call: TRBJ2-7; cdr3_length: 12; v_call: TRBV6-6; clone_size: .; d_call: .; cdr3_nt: TGTGCCAGCAGTGCCGATCGGGGCGAGCAGTACTTC; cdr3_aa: CASSADRGEQYF
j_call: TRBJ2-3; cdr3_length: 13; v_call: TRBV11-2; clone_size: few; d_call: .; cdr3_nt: TGTGCCAGCAACCAAGGCTCTTCAGATACGCAGTATTTT; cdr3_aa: CASNQGSSDTQYF
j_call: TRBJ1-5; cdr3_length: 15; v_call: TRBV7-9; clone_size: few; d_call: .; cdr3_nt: TGTGCCAGCAGCACGGACGGATATAGCAATCAGCCCCAGCATTTT; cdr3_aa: CASSTDGYSNQPQHF
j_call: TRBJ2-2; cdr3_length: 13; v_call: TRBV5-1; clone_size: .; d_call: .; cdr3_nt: TGCGCCAGCAGCTTAGAACAGCCTTCGGAGCTGTTTTTT; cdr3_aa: CASSLEQPSELFF
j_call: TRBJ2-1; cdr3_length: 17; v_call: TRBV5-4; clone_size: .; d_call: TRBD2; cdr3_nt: TGTGCCAGCAGCCCGGGTGGGCGGGGGACTTCCTACAATGAGCAGTTCTTC; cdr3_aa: CASSPGGRGTSYNEQFF
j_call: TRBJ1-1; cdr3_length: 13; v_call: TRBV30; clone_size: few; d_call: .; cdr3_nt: TGTGCCTGGAGTCGGGGGAGGGACACTGAAGCTTTCTTT; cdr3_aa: CAWSRGRDTEAFF
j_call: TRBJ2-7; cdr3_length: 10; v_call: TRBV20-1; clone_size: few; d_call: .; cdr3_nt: TGCAGTGCTAGGCGGGACGAGCAGTACTTC; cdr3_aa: CSARRDEQYF
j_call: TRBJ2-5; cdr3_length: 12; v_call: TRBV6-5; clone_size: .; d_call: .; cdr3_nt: TGTGCCAGCACCACTTCCGGGGAGACCCAGTACTTC; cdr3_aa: CASTTSGETQYF
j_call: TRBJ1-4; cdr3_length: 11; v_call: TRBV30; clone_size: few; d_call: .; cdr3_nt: TGTGCCTGGAGTGTATCTGGGGAGGTGTTTTTT; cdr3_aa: CAWSVSGEVFF
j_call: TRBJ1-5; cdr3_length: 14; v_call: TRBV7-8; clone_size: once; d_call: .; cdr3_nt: TGTGCCAGCAGCTCCATGAGGGGTATCCAGCCCCAGCATTTT; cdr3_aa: CASSSMRGIQPQHF
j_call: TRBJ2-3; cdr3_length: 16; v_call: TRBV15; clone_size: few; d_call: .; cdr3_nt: TGTGCCACCAGCACTAGGAGGGGTTTCGACACAGATACGCAGTATTTT; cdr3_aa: CATSTRRGFDTDTQYF
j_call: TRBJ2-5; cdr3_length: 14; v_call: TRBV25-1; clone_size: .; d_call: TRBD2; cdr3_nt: TGTGCCAGCAGTGATCCGGGGGGGTCGGAGACCCAGTACTTC; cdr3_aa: CASSDPGGSETQYF
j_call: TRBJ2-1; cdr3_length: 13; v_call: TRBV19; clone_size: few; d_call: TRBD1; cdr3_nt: TGTGCCAGTAGTATAGAAGGGACAGGGGGCGAATTCTTC; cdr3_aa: CASSIEGTGGEFF
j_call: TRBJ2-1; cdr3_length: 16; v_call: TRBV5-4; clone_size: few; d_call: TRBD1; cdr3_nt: TGTGCCAGCAGCCTACAGGGGGACAGGTCCTACAATGAGCAGTTCTTC; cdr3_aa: CASSLQGDRSYNEQFF
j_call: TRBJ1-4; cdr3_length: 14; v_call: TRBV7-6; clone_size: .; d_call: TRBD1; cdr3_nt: TGTGCCAGCAGCTTAGGACAGGGTGGTGAAAAACTGTTTTTT; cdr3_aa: CASSLGQGGEKLFF
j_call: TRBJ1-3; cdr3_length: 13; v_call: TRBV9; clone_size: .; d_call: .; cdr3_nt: TGTGCACGTAACAGAGTCTCTGGAAACACCATATATTTT; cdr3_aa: CARNRVSGNTIYF
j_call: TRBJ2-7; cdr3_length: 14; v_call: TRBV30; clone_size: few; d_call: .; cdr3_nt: TGTGCCTGGAGACCACAGGGTATGGCGTACGAGCAGTACTTC; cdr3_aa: CAWRPQGMAYEQYF
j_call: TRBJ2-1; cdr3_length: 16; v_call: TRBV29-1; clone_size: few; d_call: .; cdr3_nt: TGCAGCGTTCCGGCGCTAGCGCGAGACTCCTACAATGAGCAGTTCTTC; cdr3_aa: CSVPALARDSYNEQFF
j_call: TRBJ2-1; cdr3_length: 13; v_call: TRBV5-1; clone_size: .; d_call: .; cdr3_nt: TGCGCCAGCAGGTTTGGGCCATCCAATGAGCAGTTCTTC; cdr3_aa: CASRFGPSNEQFF
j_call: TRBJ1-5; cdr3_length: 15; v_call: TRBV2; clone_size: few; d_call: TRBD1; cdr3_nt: TGTGCCAGCAGCCCGGACAGGGGGCGCCTTCAGCCCCAGCATTTT; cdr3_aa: CASSPDRGRLQPQHF
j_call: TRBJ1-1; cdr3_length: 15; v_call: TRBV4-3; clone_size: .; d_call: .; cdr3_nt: TGCCTAACGAGGGGAGAGGGGGAGGAGAACACTGAAGCTTTCTTT; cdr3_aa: CLTRGEGEENTEAFF
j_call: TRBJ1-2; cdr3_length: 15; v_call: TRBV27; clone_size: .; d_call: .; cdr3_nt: TGTGCCAGCAGTCCGGGGGACGGAGCTTCATATGGCTACACCTTC; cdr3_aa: CASSPGDGASYGYTF
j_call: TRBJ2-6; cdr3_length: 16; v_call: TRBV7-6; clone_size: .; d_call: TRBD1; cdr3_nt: TGTGCCAGCAGCTTAACAGGGGTCTCTGGGGCCAACGTCCTGACTTTC; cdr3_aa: CASSLTGVSGANVLTF
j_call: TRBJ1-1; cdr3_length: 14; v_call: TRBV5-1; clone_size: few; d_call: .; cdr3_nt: TGCGCCAGCAGCTTGAGGCCAGTAAACACTGAAGCTTTCTTT; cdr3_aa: CASSLRPVNTEAFF
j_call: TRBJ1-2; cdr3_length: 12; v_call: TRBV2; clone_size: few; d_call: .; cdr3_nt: TGTGCCAGCAGTGCTCAGGCCTATGGCTACACCTTC; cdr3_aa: CASSAQAYGYTF
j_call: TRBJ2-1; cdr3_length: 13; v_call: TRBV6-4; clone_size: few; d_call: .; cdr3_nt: TGTGCCAGCAGTGACAGGTTCACTAATGAGCAGTTCTTC; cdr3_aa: CASSDRFTNEQFF
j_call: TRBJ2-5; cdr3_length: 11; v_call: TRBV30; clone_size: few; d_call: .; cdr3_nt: TGTGCCGGGGCTCTTCTGGAGACCCAGTACTTC; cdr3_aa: CAGALLETQYF
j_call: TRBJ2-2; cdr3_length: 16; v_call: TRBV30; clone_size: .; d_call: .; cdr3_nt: TGTGCCTGGAGTGTAATGGGGGGCGCCAACACCGGGGAGCTGTTTTTT; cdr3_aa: CAWSVMGGANTGELFF